Listed below are T cell receptor beta chains from one sample, sequenced in a study of blood T cell repertoires in COVID-19. Data came from immunoSEQ multiplex PCR; TCRdb stores just in-frame clones and leaves some out. Of about 170,000 clones detected, around four fifths appear once; the ten largest clones hold about 3.6%. Sample: PBMCs or T cells enriched from blood (not recorded which). The receptors here all came from a woman between 50 and 59 years old in a cohort exposed to, infected with or recovered from COVID-19 (not recorded which). CDR3s include the opening cysteine and the closing phenylalanine or tryptophan. A D gene is named only where the DNA matches it firmly. A row's size may be missing; if present it is once, few, many or a size class.

d_gene,j_gene,abundance,v_gene,CDR3nt,CDR3aa
.,TRBJ2-1,.,TRBV7-3,TGTGCCAGCACCATGGGAGCGACATCGGAGGATGAGCAGTTCTTC,CASTMGATSEDEQFF
.,TRBJ1-2,.,TRBV7-9,TGTGCCAGCAGCTTAGCCGGACAAGTATGGGGCTATGGCTACACCTTC,CASSLAGQVWGYGYTF
TRBD1,TRBJ1-1,.,TRBV6-5,TGTGCCAGCTCTAGACAGGGCCAGGCTGAAGCTTTCTTT,CASSRQGQAEAFF
.,TRBJ1-2,few,TRBV3-1/TRBV3-2,TGTGCCAGCAGCCAAGAATTACGAGATCCCTCGGGTGGCTACACCTTC,CASSQELRDPSGGYTF
.,TRBJ2-5,.,TRBV28,TGTGCCGGAAGTGGGAGGAAAGAGACCCAGTACTTC,CAGSGRKETQYF
.,TRBJ1-1,.,TRBV15,TGTGCCACCAGCAGAGATCGTTACAGGGAAGCTTTCTTT,CATSRDRYREAFF
.,TRBJ1-2,.,TRBV18,TGTGCCAGCTCACCACCTGGCAGGGACTATGGCTACACCTTC,CASSPPGRDYGYTF
TRBD1,TRBJ2-7,.,TRBV7-3,TGTGCCAGCAGCTTAGTAGAAGGGACAGGGGGCAACGAGCAGTACTTC,CASSLVEGTGGNEQYF
TRBD1,TRBJ1-2,.,TRBV28,TGTGCCAGCATCCAAAATCAGGGGGCTGGGGGCTACACCTTC,CASIQNQGAGGYTF
TRBD1,TRBJ2-2,.,TRBV10-3,TGTGCCATCAGTGAGTTCCCCTCCTGGACAGGGGATTGGACCGGGGAGCTGTTTTTT,CAISEFPSWTGDWTGELFF
TRBD1,TRBJ2-7,.,TRBV28,TGTGCCAGCAGTTTATCGACAGGGGGCTTTTACGAGCAGTACTTC,CASSLSTGGFYEQYF
.,TRBJ1-1,once,TRBV21-1,TGTGCCAGAACCAGGGGCACTGAAGCTTTCTTT,CARTRGTEAFF
TRBD2,TRBJ2-1,.,TRBV2,TGTGCCAGCAGTGAAGCTCCTAGCGGGGTGGTATTGAATGAGCAGTTCTTC,CASSEAPSGVVLNEQFF
.,TRBJ2-2,.,TRBV10-3,TGTGCCACCGATTTTGGGGGCGCGGGCACCGGGGAGCTGTTTTTT,CATDFGGAGTGELFF
.,TRBJ1-5,.,TRBV27,TGTGCCAGCAGTTTATCTCGGGATCAGCCCCAGCATTTT,CASSLSRDQPQHF
TRBD1,TRBJ1-5,few,TRBV2,TGTGCCAGCAAGGGACAGTTCAATCAGCCCCAGCATTTT,CASKGQFNQPQHF
.,TRBJ2-5,.,TRBV9,TGTGCCAGCACCCGACAGGAGTCTAAAGAGACCCAGTACTTC,CASTRQESKETQYF
TRBD2,TRBJ2-3,.,TRBV5-6,TGTGCCAGCAGCCAGAGACTAGCGGGGTCTAGCACAGATACGCAGTATTTT,CASSQRLAGSSTDTQYF
TRBD1,TRBJ1-2,.,TRBV6-2/TRBV6-3,TGTGCCAGCAGTTACTCCAGGGGGCCGGGTGGCTACACCTTC,CASSYSRGPGGYTF
TRBD1,TRBJ2-2,.,TRBV6-2/TRBV6-3,TGTGCCAGCAGTTATTCGGGACAGTCGAACACCGGGGAGCTGTTTTTT,CASSYSGQSNTGELFF
TRBD1,TRBJ1-6,.,TRBV4-3,TGCGCCAGCAGCCAAGATCGGCCGGGCAGGGGGTCACCCCTCCACTTT,CASSQDRPGRGSPLHF
.,TRBJ2-3,.,TRBV11-2,TGTGCCAGCAGCCTGCTTCCGGGAGGCACAGATACGCAGTATTTT,CASSLLPGGTDTQYF
.,TRBJ1-1,once,TRBV5-1,TGCGCCAGCAGCTCGGTTGGGAGGGTCACGAACACTGAAGCTTTCTTT,CASSSVGRVTNTEAFF
TRBD1,TRBJ1-6,.,TRBV25-1,TGTGCCAGCAGTTATGACAGGGGGAATTCACCCCTCCACTTT,CASSYDRGNSPLHF
.,TRBJ2-2,few,TRBV19,TGTGCCAGTAGGAGACAGGGAGGCACCGGGGAGCTGTTTTTT,CASRRQGGTGELFF
.,TRBJ2-7,.,TRBV9,TGTGCCAGCAAGGGGCCTGCCTCCTACGAGCAGTACTTC,CASKGPASYEQYF
TRBD1,TRBJ1-2,.,TRBV18,TGTGCCAGCTACCGGGACAGCCATAACTATGGCTACACCTTC,CASYRDSHNYGYTF
.,TRBJ2-1,.,TRBV9,TGTGCCAGCAGCGTCTCGGTTGGCAATGAGCAGTTCTTC,CASSVSVGNEQFF
TRBD1,TRBJ2-7,.,TRBV12-3/TRBV12-4,TGTGCCAGCAGTATAGACAGGGCCTACGAGCAGTACTTC,CASSIDRAYEQYF
TRBD2,TRBJ2-5,.,TRBV11-2,TGTGCCAGCAGCTACAGACTAGCGGAAGACCAAGAGACCCAGTACTTC,CASSYRLAEDQETQYF
.,TRBJ2-1,.,TRBV18,TGTGCCAGCTCACCCTGGGACATTAGCTCCTACAATGAGCAGTTCTTC,CASSPWDISSYNEQFF
.,TRBJ1-6,many,TRBV27,TGTGCCAGCAGTTCATTTCTATCCGGTGATTCACCCCTCCACTTT,CASSSFLSGDSPLHF
.,TRBJ2-5,.,TRBV6-5,TGTGCCAGCAGTTACTCGTCCGACTTCCAAGAGACCCAGTACTTC,CASSYSSDFQETQYF
.,TRBJ2-3,.,TRBV24-1,TGTGCCACCAGTGTGTCAGGAGAGGGAACAGATACGCAGTATTTT,CATSVSGEGTDTQYF
TRBD2,TRBJ2-2,.,TRBV28,TGTGCCAGCAGTTCGACTAGCGGGGGCCCCGGCGGGGAGCTGTTTTTT,CASSSTSGGPGGELFF
TRBD2,TRBJ2-7,once,TRBV25-1,TGTGCCAGCAGCCCAGCAGGACTAGCGGGTAACTACGAGCAGTACTTC,CASSPAGLAGNYEQYF
.,TRBJ1-5,.,TRBV28,TGTGCCAGCACCCTAATCAATCAGCCCCAGCATTTT,CASTLINQPQHF
TRBD2,TRBJ2-3,once,TRBV5-1,TGCGCCAGCAGCTCTTTAGCGGGGTTGCCAGATACGCAGTATTTT,CASSSLAGLPDTQYF
TRBD1,TRBJ1-2,.,TRBV28,TGTGCCAGCGTAGGGACAGCCGTGAGGGGCTACACCTTC,CASVGTAVRGYTF
TRBD1,TRBJ1-2,.,TRBV13,TGTGCCAGCAGCTTAGGACGACAGGGGCTCCTTAACTATGGCTACACCTTC,CASSLGRQGLLNYGYTF
.,TRBJ1-1,.,TRBV24-1,TGTGCCACCAGTGACCTTTTTGAGACTGAAGCTTTCTTT,CATSDLFETEAFF
TRBD1,TRBJ1-4,.,TRBV9,TGTGCCAGCAGCGTAGGGACAGGGACTAATGAAAAACTGTTTTTT,CASSVGTGTNEKLFF
.,TRBJ1-3,once,TRBV7-2,TGTGCCAGCAGCTTAGGGGGCAGAACCTCTGGAAACACCATATATTTT,CASSLGGRTSGNTIYF
TRBD2,TRBJ2-1,.,TRBV2,TGTGCCAGCAGTCTTAGCGGGGGATCCTACAATGAGCAGTTCTTC,CASSLSGGSYNEQFF
.,TRBJ1-4,.,TRBV9,TGTGCCAGCAGCGACAGGGCGACTAATGAAAAACTGTTTTTT,CASSDRATNEKLFF
.,TRBJ2-1,.,TRBV18,TGTGCCAGCTCACGGGCACCCCTTGTCTCCTACAATGAGCAGTTCTTC,CASSRAPLVSYNEQFF
.,TRBJ1-2,few,TRBV4-3,TGCGCCAGCAGCCAAGATCCGAGCTATGGCTACACCTTC,CASSQDPSYGYTF
TRBD1,TRBJ1-1,.,TRBV12-3/TRBV12-4,TGTGCCAGCAGTCCGACCGACAGGGCTGAAGCTTTCTTT,CASSPTDRAEAFF
.,TRBJ1-2,.,TRBV3-1/TRBV3-2,TGTGCCAGCAGCCCCGAAACGAAACTCGGCTACACCTTC,CASSPETKLGYTF
TRBD2,TRBJ2-2,.,TRBV7-8,TGTGCCAGCAGCTTGGGGGGGGGAATGAGCCCCGGGGAGCTGTTTTTT,CASSLGGGMSPGELFF
.,TRBJ1-1,.,TRBV4-1,TGCGCCAGCAGCCAGGATGAGGTCTGGACTGAAGCTTTCTTT,CASSQDEVWTEAFF
TRBD2,TRBJ2-1,.,TRBV11-3,TGTGCCAGCAGCTTTAGCGGGAGTGGGGGAGGTGAGCAGTTCTTC,CASSFSGSGGGEQFF
.,TRBJ2-7,.,TRBV19,TGTGCCAGTAGTATACTGCTAGCCGGGATAATCTACGAGCAGTACTTC,CASSILLAGIIYEQYF
.,TRBJ1-3,.,TRBV9,TGTGCCAGCAGCGTAGCCGCACAGTCGAGCTCTGGAAACACCATATATTTT,CASSVAAQSSSGNTIYF
TRBD1,TRBJ2-7,.,TRBV2,TGTGCCAGCAGTAACAGGGGGCTGAGCGAGCAGTACTTC,CASSNRGLSEQYF